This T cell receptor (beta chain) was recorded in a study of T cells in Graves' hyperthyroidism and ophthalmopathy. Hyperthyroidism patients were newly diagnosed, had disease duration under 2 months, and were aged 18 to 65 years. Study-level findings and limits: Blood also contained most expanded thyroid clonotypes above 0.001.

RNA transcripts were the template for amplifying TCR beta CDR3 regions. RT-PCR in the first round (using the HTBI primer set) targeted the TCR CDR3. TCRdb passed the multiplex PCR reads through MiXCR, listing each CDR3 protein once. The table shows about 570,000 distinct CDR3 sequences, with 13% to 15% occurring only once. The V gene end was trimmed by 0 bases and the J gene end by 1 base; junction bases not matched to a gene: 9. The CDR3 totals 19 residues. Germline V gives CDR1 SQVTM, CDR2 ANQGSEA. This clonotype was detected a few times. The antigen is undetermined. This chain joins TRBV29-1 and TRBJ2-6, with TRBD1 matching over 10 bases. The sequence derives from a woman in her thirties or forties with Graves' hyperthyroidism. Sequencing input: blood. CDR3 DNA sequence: TGCAGCGTTGAAGACCGGGGACAGGGGAAAGTTTCTGGGGCCAACGTCCTGACTTTC. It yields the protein CSVEDRGQGKVSGANVLTF.